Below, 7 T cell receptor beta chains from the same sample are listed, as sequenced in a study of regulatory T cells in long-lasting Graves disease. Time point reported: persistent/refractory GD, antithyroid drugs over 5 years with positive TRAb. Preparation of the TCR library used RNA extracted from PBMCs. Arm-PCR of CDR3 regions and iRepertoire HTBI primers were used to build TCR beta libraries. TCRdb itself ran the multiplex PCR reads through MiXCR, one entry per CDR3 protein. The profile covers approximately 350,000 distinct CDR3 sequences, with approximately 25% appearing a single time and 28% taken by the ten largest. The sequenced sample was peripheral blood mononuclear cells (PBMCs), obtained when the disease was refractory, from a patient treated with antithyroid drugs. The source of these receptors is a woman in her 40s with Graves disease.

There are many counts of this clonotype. In DNA form, the CDR3 reads TGTGCCAGCAGGGACACTAACTATGGCTACACCTTC. Protein: CASRDTNYGYTF. V usage is TRBV6-1 and J usage is TRBJ1-2; tentative D call: TRBD1 (5 bases). V lost 6 bases and J lost 0, with 5 bases in between. The CDR3 spans 12 residues. CDR1 is MNHNS and CDR2 is SASEGT in the germline V gene.

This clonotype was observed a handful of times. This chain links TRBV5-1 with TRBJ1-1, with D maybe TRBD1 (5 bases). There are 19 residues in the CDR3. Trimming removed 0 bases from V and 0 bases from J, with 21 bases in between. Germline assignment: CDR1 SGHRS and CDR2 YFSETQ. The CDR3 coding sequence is TGCGCCAGCAGCTTGGAGGTTTTATTGGGGTGGGGCCTGAACACTGAAGCTTTCTTT. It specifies CASSLEVLLGWGLNTEAFF.

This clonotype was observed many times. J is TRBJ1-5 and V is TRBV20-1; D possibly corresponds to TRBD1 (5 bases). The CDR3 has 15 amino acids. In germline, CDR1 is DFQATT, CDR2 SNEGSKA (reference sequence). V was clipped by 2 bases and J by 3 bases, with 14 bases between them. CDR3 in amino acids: CSARRQNKINQPQHF. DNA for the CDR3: TGCAGTGCTAGACGACAGAATAAGATCAATCAGCCCCAGCATTTT.

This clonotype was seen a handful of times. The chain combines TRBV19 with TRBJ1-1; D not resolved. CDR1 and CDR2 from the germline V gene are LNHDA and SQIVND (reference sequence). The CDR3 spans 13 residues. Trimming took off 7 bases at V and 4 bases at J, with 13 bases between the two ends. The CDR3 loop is CASKKGSITEAFF. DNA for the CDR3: TGTGCCAGTAAGAAAGGTTCGATCACTGAAGCTTTCTTT.

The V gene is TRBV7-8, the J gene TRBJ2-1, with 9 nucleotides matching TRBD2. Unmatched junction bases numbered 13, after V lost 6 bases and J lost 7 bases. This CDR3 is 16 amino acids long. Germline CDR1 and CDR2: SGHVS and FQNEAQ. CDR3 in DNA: TGTGCCAGCAGGGGACTAGCACACGACGGAATGAATGAGCAGTTCTTC. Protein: CASRGLAHDGMNEQFF.

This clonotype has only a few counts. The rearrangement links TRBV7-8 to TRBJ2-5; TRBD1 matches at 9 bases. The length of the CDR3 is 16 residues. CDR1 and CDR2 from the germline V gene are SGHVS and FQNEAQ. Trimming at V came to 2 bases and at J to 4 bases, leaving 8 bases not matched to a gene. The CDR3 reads CASSLYRTGVTETQYF. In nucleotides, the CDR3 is TGTGCCAGCAGCTTATACAGGACAGGGGTTACAGAGACCCAGTACTTC.

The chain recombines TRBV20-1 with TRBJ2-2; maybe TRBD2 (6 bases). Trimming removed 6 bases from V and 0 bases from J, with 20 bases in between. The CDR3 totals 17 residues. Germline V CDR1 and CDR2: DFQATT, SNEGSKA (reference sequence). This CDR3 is CSARSLAWGANTGELFF. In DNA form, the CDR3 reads TGCAGTGCGCGATCCTTGGCCTGGGGGGCGAACACCGGGGAGCTGTTTTTT.